The next 24 T cell receptor beta chains were all read from a single sample in a study of T cell responses to AZD1222 COVID-19 vaccine. Only in-frame clones appear in the TCRdb table, and some are missing; sequencing was by immunoSEQ multiplex PCR. The table shows 200,000 or so clones, with more than 75% occurring only once. Sequenced here: peripheral blood, sampled on day 0 of MenACWY control vaccination. Every receptor here comes from an adult in good health.

The chain joins TRBV7-2 to TRBJ2-2; the D gene is possibly TRBD2 (6 bases). Germline V gives CDR1 SGHTA, CDR2 FQGNSA. The CDR3 has 17 amino acids. Trimming took 5 bases from V and 5 from J, leaving 21 bases between them. This CDR3 is CASSPNLAGTLTGELFF. CDR3 nucleotides: TGTGCCAGCAGCCCAAATCTAGCCGGGACTTTGACCGGGGAGCTGTTTTTT.

This chain links TRBV5-5 with TRBJ2-2; no clear D. Deletions cut 0 bases from V and 7 bases from J, with 13 bases between. This CDR3 contains 15 residues. Germline CDR1 and CDR2: SGHKS and YYEKEE (reference sequence). The CDR3: CASSLVQLGGGELFF. CDR3 nucleotides: TGTGCCAGCAGCTTGGTACAGTTGGGTGGCGGGGAGCTGTTTTTT.

DNA of the CDR3: TGTGCCAGCAGAAAGGGACTAGCGGGAGGGCCTGGTGAGCAGTACTTC. As protein: CASRKGLAGGPGEQYF. The rearrangement links TRBV2 to TRBJ2-7; TRBD2 agrees at 16 bases. Per the germline V gene, CDR1 is SNHLY and CDR2 is FYNNEI. The junction had 9 bases not matched to a gene; V was cut back by 6 bases and J by 7 bases. This CDR3 has 16 residues. The variable domain in full, completed from reference TRBV2 and TRBJ2-7, reads EPEVTQTPSHQVTQMGQEVILRCVPISNHLYFYWYRQILGQKVEFLVSFYNNEISEKSEIFDDQFSVERPDGSNFTLKIRSTKLEDSAMYFCASRKGLAGGPGEQYFGPGTRLTVT.

This chain uses TRBV3-1 (or the pseudogene TRBV3-2) with TRBJ2-1; D unresolved. Deletions cut 1 base from V and 6 bases from J, with 16 bases between. Germline loops: CDR1 LGHDT, CDR2 YNNKEL (reference sequence). The CDR3 is 16 residues long. CDR3 bases: TGTGCCAGCAGCCAAGTCCCGTGGGTTAAAGTCAATGAGCAGTTCTTC. Translation gives CASSQVPWVKVNEQFF.

This chain uses TRBV9 with TRBJ2-7; D may be TRBD2 (5 bases). Per the germline V gene, CDR1 is SGDLS and CDR2 is YYNGEE. The CDR3 spans 16 residues. Between the trimmed V and J ends, which lost 3 bases and 5 bases, there was a span of 21 bases. DNA of the CDR3: TGTGCCAGCAGCGCCTCGGCGGGTTCCTATTTCAACGAGCAGTACTTC. Translated: CASSASAGSYFNEQYF.

V is TRBV28 and J is TRBJ1-2; TRBD1 matches 7 bases. CDR3 length: 13 amino acids. With V trimmed by 6 bases and J by 4 bases, 5 bases remained unmatched. Looked up from germline, CDR1 is MDHEN and CDR2 is SYDVKM. CDR3 in DNA: TGTGCCAGCAGGCGGGACAGCCTCTATGGCTACACCTTC. Protein: CASRRDSLYGYTF.

This chain links TRBV3-1 (or the pseudogene TRBV3-2) with TRBJ2-3, with D possibly TRBD2 on 5 matching bases. Between the trimmed V and J ends, which lost 4 bases and 4 bases, there was a span of 9 bases. The CDR3 is 13 amino acids. Germline V lookup: CDR1 LGHDT, CDR2 YNNKEL (reference sequence). DNA of the CDR3: TGTGCCAGCAGCCGGCCCGGGGCAGATACGCAGTATTTT. This encodes CASSRPGADTQYF.

The V and J genes are TRBV10-3 and TRBJ2-1; possible D gene TRBD2, 6 bases. Germline V gene sequence: CDR1 ENHRY, CDR2 SYGVKD. Trimming shortened V by 9 bases and J by 2 bases, and 11 bases separated the two germline ends. The CDR3 extends over 13 amino acids. The CDR3 sequence is CAIQRAPYNEQFF. CDR3 DNA: TGTGCCATACAGCGGGCCCCCTACAATGAGCAGTTCTTC.

The chain joins TRBV19 to TRBJ1-3, with TRBD1 as a possible D gene (6 bases). V was shortened by 7 bases and J by 1 base, with 14 bases between the two germline ends. Germline assignment: CDR1 LNHDA and CDR2 SQIVND (reference sequence). CDR3 length equals 15 residues. The CDR3 bases are TGTGCCAGTACCCCAGGGACACTTTCTGGAAACACCATATATTTT. Translated, it gives CASTPGTLSGNTIYF.

The chain has TRBV7-2 and TRBJ2-7; D is tentatively TRBD1 or TRBD2 (6 bases each). The CDR3 runs 17 residues. From germline, CDR1 is SGHTA and CDR2 FQGNSA. Trimming took off 1 base at V and 4 bases at J, with 20 bases between the two ends. CDR3 in DNA: TGTGCCAGCAGCTTAGAACAGTGGGGGGCCCAGCCATACGAGCAGTACTTC. This translates into CASSLEQWGAQPYEQYF.

Notes on this clone: The junction departs from the called germline gene at one end, perhaps through a read error. This CDR3 is CASSLLWTSSHNEQFF. The DNA of the CDR3 is TGTGCCAGCAGCTTGTTGTGGACTAGCTCCCACAATGAGCAGTTCTTC. The rearrangement uses TRBV5-6 and TRBJ2-1; 8 nucleotides align to TRBD2. The CDR3 loop spans 16 amino acids. CDR1 SGHDT and CDR2 YYEEEE come from the germline V gene. The full variable domain, its missing parts supplied by reference TRBV5-6 and TRBJ2-1, is DAGVTQSPTHLIKTRGQQVTLRCSPKSGHDTVSWYQQALGQGPQFIFQYYEEEERQRGNFPDRFSGHQFPNYSSELNVNALLLGDSALYLCASSLLWTSSHNEQFFGPGTRLTVL.

The V gene is TRBV7-9, the J gene TRBJ2-3; 7 nucleotides match TRBD1. The V gene end was trimmed by 2 bases and the J gene end by 1 base; junction bases not matched to a gene: 3. The CDR3 contains 15 residues. The germline gives CDR1 SEHNR, CDR2 FQNEAQ (reference sequence). CDR3 amino acids: CASSLKGAGTDTQYF. The CDR3 bases are TGTGCCAGCAGCTTAAAGGGGGCTGGCACAGATACGCAGTATTTT. The full variable domain, rest sourced from reference TRBV7-9 and TRBJ2-3, is DTGVSQNPRHKITKRGQNVTFRCDPISEHNRLYWYRQTLGQGPEFLTYFQNEAQLEKSRLLSDRFSAERPKGSFSTLEIQRTEQGDSAMYLCASSLKGAGTDTQYFGPGTRLTVL.

V is TRBV7-2 and J is TRBJ2-7; TRBD2 might be the D (5 bases). V lost 1 base and J 3 bases, leaving 7 bases between the germline ends. This CDR3 comprises 13 residues. Germline V CDR1 and CDR2: SGHTA, FQGNSA. The DNA for the CDR3 is TGTGCCAGCAGCTTAGGGGGAGACTACGAGCAGTACTTC. Protein product: CASSLGGDYEQYF.

The V call is TRBV9, the J call TRBJ2-5; possibly TRBD2 for D (5 bases). This CDR3 contains 14 residues. CDR1 and CDR2 (germline): SGDLS, YYNGEE. Trimming stripped 3 bases from V and 3 bases from J, with 12 bases between. CDR3 in amino acids: CASSAPGSEETQYF. CDR3 sequence (DNA): TGTGCCAGCAGCGCCCCTGGGAGTGAAGAGACCCAGTACTTC.

This clone was detected a few times. The chain is built from TRBV30 and TRBJ1-3; D gene ambiguous. With 4 bases removed from V and 0 bases from J, the gap between germline ends came to 10 bases. Germline lookup yields CDR1 GTSNPN and CDR2 SVGIG (reference sequence). There are 14 residues in the CDR3. DNA for the CDR3: TGTGCCTGGACCGACCCCTTCTCTGGAAACACCATATATTTT. Its translation is CAWTDPFSGNTIYF. Combining the CDR3 with reference TRBV30 and TRBJ1-3 gives the whole variable domain SQTIHQWPATLVQPVGSPLSLECTVEGTSNPNLYWYRQAAGRGLQLLFYSVGIGQISSEVPQNLSASRPQDRQFILSSKKLLLSDSGFYLCAWTDPFSGNTIYFGEGSWLTVV.

The chain has TRBV7-7 and TRBJ2-3; no firm D call. CDR1 and CDR2 (germline): SSHAT, FNYEAQ (reference sequence). The germline V and J ends were trimmed by 7 bases and 4 bases, with 12 bases remaining between them. CDR3 length equals 13 residues. CDR3 DNA: TGTGCCAGCATCCCCTTAGGGTCAGATACGCAGTATTTT. This sequence encodes CASIPLGSDTQYF. The whole variable domain, remainder taken from reference TRBV7-7 and TRBJ2-3, is GAGVSQSPRYKVTKRGQDVTLRCDPISSHATLYWYQQALGQGPEFLTYFNYEAQPDKSGLPSDRFSAERPEGSISTLTIQRTEQRDSAMYRCASIPLGSDTQYFGPGTRLTVL.

The chain has TRBV30 and TRBJ1-1; 9 nucleotides line up with TRBD1. After removal of 1 base from V and 5 bases from J, the junction contained 2 bases not matched to a gene. Germline V CDR1 and CDR2: GTSNPN, SVGIG (reference sequence). This CDR3 is built from 13 residues. This chain's CDR3 is CAWSETGGTEAFF. CDR3 in DNA: TGTGCCTGGAGTGAGACAGGGGGAACTGAAGCTTTCTTT.

The chain links TRBV30 to TRBJ1-1, with a possible D match to TRBD1 (6 bases). Germline lookup yields CDR1 GTSNPN and CDR2 SVGIG (reference sequence). This CDR3 comprises 12 residues. Trimming pared 2 bases from V and 9 bases from J, leaving 13 bases between. Here the CDR3 reads CAWSLRWGQAFF. The CDR3 nucleotides are TGTGCCTGGAGTCTGAGGTGGGGGCAAGCTTTCTTT.

This chain uses TRBV5-1 with TRBJ2-1; D might be TRBD2 (5 bases). This CDR3 is built from 14 residues. V shed 4 bases and J shed 11 bases, with 19 bases lying between them. The germline gives CDR1 SGHRS, CDR2 YFSETQ. CDR3 protein: CASSLTRDASKQFF. Written as DNA, the CDR3 is TGCGCCAGCAGCCTTACTAGAGATGCAAGCAAGCAGTTCTTC.

The chain carries TRBV7-9 and TRBJ2-7, with D unresolved. CDR1 and CDR2 (germline): SEHNR, FQNEAQ (reference sequence). Trimming left V 4 bases short and J 3 bases short, with 10 bases between. This CDR3 comprises 13 residues. The CDR3: CASSSGPRYEQYF. CDR3 coding DNA: TGTGCCAGCAGCTCCGGGCCCCGCTACGAGCAGTACTTC.

V usage is TRBV9 and J usage is TRBJ1-3, with a possible D match to TRBD1 (5 bases). There are 17 residues in the CDR3. CDR1 SGDLS and CDR2 YYNGEE come from the germline V gene. Trimming removed 8 bases from V and 7 bases from J, with 28 bases in between. CDR3 DNA sequence: TGTGCCAGTTCACCAACATCGACCAGGGATTATAGGAACACCATATATTTT. Translation: CASSPTSTRDYRNTIYF.

This clone was seen only a few times. The genes are TRBV2 and TRBJ1-5; 8 nucleotides agree with TRBD1. Per the germline V gene, CDR1 is SNHLY and CDR2 is FYNNEI. This CDR3 spans 17 amino acids. J was trimmed by 4 bases and V by 6 bases; bases with no gene match: 14. CDR3 in amino acids: CASRSGTGERGNQPQHF. The CDR3 nucleotides read TGTGCCAGCAGATCCGGGACAGGTGAGAGAGGAAATCAGCCCCAGCATTTT. The full variable domain, rest sourced from reference TRBV2 and TRBJ1-5, is EPEVTQTPSHQVTQMGQEVILRCVPISNHLYFYWYRQILGQKVEFLVSFYNNEISEKSEIFDDQFSVERPDGSNFTLKIRSTKLEDSAMYFCASRSGTGERGNQPQHFGDGTRLSIL.

The rearrangement uses TRBV10-2 and TRBJ2-7; 7 bases match TRBD2. There are 14 residues in the CDR3. The germline CDR1 and CDR2 sequences are WSHSY and SAAADI. V shed 5 bases and J 1 base; nucleotides not matched to a gene: 5. CDR3 sequence reads: CASSLTGGSYEQYF. CDR3 bases: TGCGCCAGCAGTTTAACGGGGGGATCCTACGAGCAGTACTTC.

The rearrangement joins TRBV28 to TRBJ2-3; TRBD2 aligns across 7 bases. The CDR3 is 15 residues long. With V trimmed by 3 bases and J by 1 base, 4 bases remained unmatched. Germline values: CDR1 MDHEN, CDR2 SYDVKM. The CDR3 loop reads CASSFFAGGTDTQYF. CDR3 nucleotide sequence: TGTGCCAGCAGTTTTTTCGCGGGGGGCACAGATACGCAGTATTTT.